A selection of T cell receptor beta chains follows, all from one sample in a study of T-cell memory formation after mild COVID-19. TCRdb analysed the 5' RACE reads with MiXCR anew, one entry per CDR3 protein. This sample has about 190,000 distinct CDR3 sequences, with around 18% found just once. The sequenced sample consisted of PBMCs or a T cell subset sorted from them (not recorded which). The source is an adult woman who had mild COVID-19 (a few samples of this study predate the infection). Cell type and time point are not known. Each CDR3 is given with its conserved first and last residue. Fields, in order: V gene, J gene, clone size, D gene, CDR3 protein, CDR3 DNA. D genes are given only for firm matches. Not every row has a clone size; where given, it reads once, few, many or a size class.

>TRBV24-1|TRBJ1-2|once|NA
CATSDPTVYGYTF
TGTGCCACCAGTGATCCGACAGTTTATGGCTACACCTTC
>TRBV20-1|TRBJ1-6|many|TRBD1
CSALPGGHHNSPLHF
TGCAGTGCTCTACCAGGGGGGCATCATAATTCACCCCTCCACTTT
>TRBV5-5|TRBJ1-1|NA|NA
CASSLIGPTNTEAFF
TGTGCCAGCAGCTTGATCGGCCCCACGAACACTGAAGCTTTCTTT
>TRBV2|TRBJ1-2|few|TRBD1
CASRTGTGGYGYTF
TGTGCCAGCAGGACCGGGACAGGTGGCTATGGCTACACCTTC
>TRBV5-4|TRBJ2-3|once|NA
CASSFEAALGDTQYF
TGTGCCAGCAGCTTTGAAGCAGCCTTGGGGGATACGCAGTATTTT
>TRBV12-3/TRBV12-4|TRBJ2-7|NA|NA
CASSPPYEQYF
TGTGCCAGCAGTCCCCCCTACGAGCAGTACTTC
>TRBV7-6|TRBJ2-3|few|TRBD2
CASSGSGTSLSTDTQYF
TGTGCCAGCAGCGGTAGTGGGACTAGCCTAAGCACAGATACGCAGTATTTT
>TRBV5-6|TRBJ2-2|few|TRBD2
CASSVIAGGPGGELFF
TGTGCCAGCAGCGTGATCGCGGGGGGGCCTGGCGGGGAGCTGTTTTTT
>TRBV7-9|TRBJ2-7|few|NA
CASSPASGIDPREQYF
TGTGCCAGCAGCCCCGCCTCTGGAATCGACCCTCGGGAGCAGTACTTC
>TRBV5-5|TRBJ1-2|many|TRBD1
CASSVMPGQAYGYTF
TGTGCCAGCAGCGTAATGCCGGGACAGGCGTATGGCTACACCTTC
>TRBV15|TRBJ2-5|NA|TRBD1
CASSRGDRGLRETQYF
TGTGCTTCCAGCAGAGGCGACAGGGGCTTACGGGAGACCCAGTACTTC
>TRBV5-1|TRBJ2-2|many|TRBD2
CASSQTLAGFAGELFF
TGCGCCAGCAGCCAGACGTTAGCGGGATTCGCCGGGGAGCTGTTTTTT
>TRBV10-2|TRBJ2-7|NA|NA
CASSKGPESYEQYF
TGCGCCAGCAGCAAAGGTCCAGAATCCTACGAGCAGTACTTC
>TRBV7-9|TRBJ2-7|few|NA
CASSLMVYEQYF
TGTGCCAGCAGTTTGATGGTGTACGAGCAGTACTTC